The 25 T cell receptor beta chains in this list originate from one sample, sequenced in a study of breast tumors, draining lymph nodes, adjacent tissues. MiXCR, run by TCRdb on the multiplex PCR reads, gives a single entry per CDR3 protein. Counted here are about 15,000 distinct CDR3 sequences, 50% to 70% occurring once; the ten biggest clones make up approximately 30%. Sequences were obtained from tumor-adjacent breast tissue. The origin of the receptors is a female donor with breast cancer. Some clones in this sample may be carry-over from other donors' samples.

The chain has TRBV5-1 and TRBJ2-7; the match to TRBD2 covers 9 bases. Per germline, CDR1 SGHRS and CDR2 YFSETQ. The J segment lost 2 bases and the V segment lost 5 bases, leaving 2 bases of the junction unmatched. The CDR3 length is 13 residues. The CDR3 here is CASSLAGTYEQYF. As DNA, the CDR3 is TGCGCCAGCAGTCTAGCGGGAACCTACGAGCAGTACTTC.

By sample share, this clonotype is medium-sized (0.01 to 0.1%). V usage is TRBV5-1 and J usage is TRBJ1-5; D uncertain. CDR3 length equals 15 residues. The germline V gene encodes CDR1 SGHRS and CDR2 YFSETQ. Trimming removed 0 bases at V and 8 bases at J, with 15 bases between. The DNA for the CDR3 is TGCGCCAGCAGCTTGGGGACGGACCCTCGGGAGCCCCAGCATTTT. This encodes CASSLGTDPREPQHF.

This clonotype was recorded at least ten times. A much larger clone differs by one base, so this may be a read error. In DNA, the CDR3 is TGCAGTGCTAGACTACTTTCAGCCTACACTGAGCAGTTCTTC. This translates into CSARLLSAYTEQFF. V gene TRBV20-1 combines with J gene TRBJ2-1; D gene uncertain. The CDR3 has 14 amino acids. In germline, CDR1 is DFQATT, CDR2 SNEGSKA (reference sequence).

This clonotype appeared a single time. V usage is TRBV7-2 and J usage is TRBJ2-2; D gene ambiguous. Looked up from germline, CDR1 is SGHTA and CDR2 is FQGNSA. V was trimmed by 1 base and J by 5 bases, leaving 8 bases between them. The CDR3 runs 14 residues. The CDR3 DNA reads TGTGCCAGCAGCTTAGGGGCTAAGACCGGGGAGCTGTTTTTT. Translating gives CASSLGAKTGELFF.

This clonotype was found many times. A clone one base away is much larger, so this may be a read error. This rearrangement joins TRBV11-1 to TRBJ2-1; TRBD2 matches at 9 bases. V shed 5 bases and J 7 bases; nucleotides not matched to a gene: 9. The CDR3 has 15 amino acids. From germline, CDR1 is SGHAT and CDR2 FQDESV (reference sequence). CDR3 nucleotide sequence: TGTGCCAGCAGCCCCCGGCGGGAGGGATGGAATGAGCAGTTCTTC. This sequence encodes CASSPRREGWNEQFF.

The V gene is TRBV20-1, the J gene TRBJ1-5; D gene unclear. Trimming stripped 0 bases from V and 4 bases from J, with 4 bases between. This CDR3 comprises 12 residues. Germline V gene sequence: CDR1 DFQATT, CDR2 SNEGSKA (reference sequence). The CDR3 protein is CSARDRNQPQHF. CDR3 nucleotide sequence: TGCAGTGCTAGAGATCGGAATCAGCCCCAGCATTTT.

The J gene is TRBJ1-1, the V gene TRBV2; D is unclear. The CDR3 is 14 residues long. Trimming pared 6 bases from V and 1 base from J, leaving 12 bases between. Germline V gene data show CDR1 as SNHLY and CDR2 as FYNNEI. The CDR3 region has the DNA TGTGCCAGCAGCATAGCAGGAGGGAACACTGAAGCTTTCTTT. Its protein product is CASSIAGGNTEAFF.

V is TRBV25-1 and J is TRBJ2-7; 10 bases match TRBD1. CDR1 and CDR2 (germline): MGHDK, SYGVNS. V lost 3 bases to trimming and J lost 3 bases; unmatched junction nucleotides: 2. This CDR3 is built from 14 residues. CDR3 amino acids: CASSDRDRGYEQYF. The DNA for the CDR3 is TGTGCCAGCAGTGATAGGGACAGGGGCTACGAGCAGTACTTC.

This chain links TRBV10-3 with TRBJ2-1, with 9 bases that match TRBD1. V lost 10 bases, J lost 4 bases, and 5 bases stayed unmatched. Looked up from germline, CDR1 is ENHRY and CDR2 is SYGVKD. The CDR3 spans 13 residues. The CDR3 nucleotides are TGTGCCACCGGGACAGGGATTTACAATGAGCAGTTCTTC. Translated: CATGTGIYNEQFF.

The chain combines TRBV12-3 or TRBV12-4 with TRBJ2-1; D gene unclear. V was clipped by 1 base and J by 6 bases, with 4 bases between them. There are 12 residues in the CDR3. The CDR3 is CASSLGGNEQFF. The CDR3 nucleotides read TGTGCCAGCAGTTTAGGCGGCAATGAGCAGTTCTTC.

There are many counts of this clonotype. V gene TRBV2 combines with J gene TRBJ2-5, with a weak D call TRBD2 (6 bases). Per germline, CDR1 SNHLY and CDR2 FYNNEI. V lost 6 bases and J 5 bases, leaving 25 bases between the germline ends. The CDR3 consists of 17 residues. The CDR3 loop reads CASRPNIAAGPAETQYF. For the CDR3, the DNA is TGTGCCAGCAGGCCAAACATAGCGGCGGGACCAGCGGAGACCCAGTACTTC.

CDR3 nucleotides: TGCGCCAGCAGCTTGTCTGCAGGGCTACACACAGATACGCAGTATTTT. Amino acid sequence: CASSLSAGLHTDTQYF. J is TRBJ2-3 and V is TRBV5-1; weak D call: TRBD1 (5 bases). V dropped 1 base and J dropped 2 bases, with 14 bases sitting between them. This CDR3 has 16 residues. Germline CDR1 is SGHRS and CDR2 is YFSETQ. The entire variable domain, with the rest obtained from reference TRBV5-1 and TRBJ2-3, is as follows: KAGVTQTPRYLIKTRGQQVTLSCSPISGHRSVSWYQQTPGQGLQFLFEYFSETQRNKGNFPGRFSGRQFSNSRSEMNVSTLELGDSALYLCASSLSAGLHTDTQYFGPGTRLTVL.

This clonotype is termed medium-sized. The chain has TRBV12-3 or TRBV12-4 and TRBJ2-7, with 9 bases that match TRBD1. V shed 6 bases and J 2 bases; nucleotides not matched to a gene: 11. The length of the CDR3 is 16 residues. The CDR3 nucleotides read TGTGCCAGCAGCGTCGGACAGGGGAGGGCCACCTACGAGCAGTACTTC. Protein product: CASSVGQGRATYEQYF.

This clonotype was seen once. A read error is possible here, since a much larger clone lies one base away. The chain has TRBV30 and TRBJ2-2; 8 positions agree with TRBD1. The CDR3 is 20 residues long. V shed 0 bases and J 2 bases; nucleotides not matched to a gene: 17. The germline V gene encodes CDR1 GTSNPN and CDR2 SVGIG (reference sequence). In DNA form, the CDR3 reads TGTGCCTGGAGTGTAAAAGAGGTAGACAGGGGTTCGGGAAACACCGGGGAGCTGTTTTTT. As protein: CAWSVKEVDRGSGNTGELFF.

This clonotype was detected many times. Mismatch with germline at one junction end may stem from a read error. The chain uses TRBV29-1 and TRBJ2-4, with TRBD2 identical over 11 bases. From germline, CDR1 is SQVTM and CDR2 ANQGSEA. The CDR3 is made up of 19 amino acids. The CDR3 loop is CSVLGTSGLRGGAKNIQHF. The CDR3 DNA is TGCAGCGTCCTCGGGACTAGCGGCCTCCGGGGGGGAGCCAAAAACATTCAGCACTTC. The full variable domain, completed using reference TRBV29-1 and TRBJ2-4, is SAVISQKPSRDICQRGTSLTIQCQVDSQVTMMFWYRQQPGQSLTLIATANQGSEATYESGFVIDKFPISRPNLTFSTLTVSNMSPEDSSIYLCSVLGTSGLRGGAKNIQHFGAGTRLSVL.

CDR3 sequence reads: CASRGGQGRTGDTEAFF. DNA for the CDR3: TGTGCCAGCAGGGGGGGACAGGGAAGAACTGGTGACACTGAAGCTTTCTTT. This chain uses TRBV25-1 with TRBJ1-1, with 9 bases identical to TRBD1. J lost 3 bases, V lost 6 bases, and 14 bases had no gene match. CDR1 MGHDK and CDR2 SYGVNS come from the germline V gene. This CDR3 has 17 residues.

V gene TRBV9 combines with J gene TRBJ1-4; TRBD1 aligns across 7 bases. Germline values: CDR1 SGDLS, CDR2 YYNGEE. Trimming at V came to 0 bases and at J to 3 bases, leaving 5 bases not matched to a gene. This CDR3 comprises 16 residues. The CDR3 protein is CASSVGQGQANEKLFF. The CDR3 DNA follows: TGTGCCAGCAGCGTAGGACAGGGCCAAGCTAATGAAAAACTGTTTTTT. Full variable domain (outside the CDR3, taken from reference TRBV9 and TRBJ1-4): DSGVTQTPKHLITATGQRVTLRCSPRSGDLSVYWYQQSLDQGLQFLIQYYNGEERAKGNILERFSAQQFPDLHSELNLSSLELGDSALYFCASSVGQGQANEKLFFGSGTQLSVL.

This clonotype was seen a handful of times. V and J are TRBV10-2 and TRBJ2-1; weak D call: TRBD2 (5 bases). This CDR3 region has 16 residues. Germline loops: CDR1 WSHSY, CDR2 SAAADI. Between the trimmed V and J ends, which lost 4 bases and 5 bases, there was a span of 18 bases. This CDR3 reads CASSGSEGDWDNEQFF. The CDR3 DNA is TGCGCCAGCAGTGGGAGTGAGGGAGACTGGGACAATGAGCAGTTCTTC.

As concerns this clonotype: At one end, the junction sequence differs from germline, possibly due to a read error. V usage is TRBV6-5 and J usage is TRBJ1-4; D gene unclear. CDR3 size: 16 residues. CDR1 and CDR2 from the germline V gene are MNHEY and SVGAGI. The CDR3 reads CASSHSQPSTNEKLFF. As DNA, the CDR3 is TGTGCCAGCAGTCACTCCCAACCCTCAACTAATGAAAAACTGTTTTTT.

The CDR3 region is CSARQEGYTF. The DNA of the CDR3 is TGCAGTGCTAGACAGGAGGGCTACACCTTC. This sequence joins TRBV20-1 and TRBJ1-2; D gene ambiguous. Germline values: CDR1 DFQATT, CDR2 SNEGSKA (reference sequence). V was cut by 2 bases and J by 8 bases, with 6 bases left in between. The CDR3 consists of 10 residues.

V and J are TRBV20-1 and TRBJ1-3; weak D call: TRBD1 (5 bases). V was trimmed by 0 bases and J by 12 bases, leaving 12 bases between them. Germline CDR1 is DFQATT and CDR2 is SNEGSKA (reference sequence). The CDR3 runs to 12 residues. This chain's CDR3 is CSARDGGLYIYF. The CDR3, as DNA: TGCAGTGCTAGAGATGGGGGTTTATACATATATTTT.

This clonotype was counted a single time. The chain has TRBV7-9 and TRBJ1-5; tentatively, D is TRBD1 (6 bases). This CDR3 is built from 15 residues. Trimming took 5 bases from V and 5 from J, leaving 16 bases between them. Germline V CDR1 and CDR2: SEHNR, FQNEAQ (reference sequence). The CDR3 region is CASSHTGFDDQPQHF. DNA for the CDR3: TGTGCCAGCAGCCATACAGGGTTTGACGATCAGCCCCAGCATTTT.

The gene calls are TRBV24-1 and TRBJ2-1; no definite D call. CDR3 length equals 12 residues. The V end was cut by 4 bases, the J end by 6 bases, with 6 bases between. CDR1 is KGHDR, CDR2 SFDVKD, per germline. CDR3 sequence reads: CATSEFTNEQFF. DNA of the CDR3: TGTGCCACCAGTGAATTTACCAATGAGCAGTTCTTC.

The chain combines TRBV20-1 with TRBJ2-7; D is perhaps TRBD2 (5 bases). Per germline, CDR1 DFQATT and CDR2 SNEGSKA (reference sequence). This CDR3 is built from 13 residues. Trimming took off 0 bases at V and 5 bases at J, with 11 bases between the two ends. CDR3 DNA: TGCAGTGCTAGAGAAAGTGGACTCGACGAGCAGTACTTC. Its translation is CSARESGLDEQYF.

In this sample, this clonotype turned up many times. It may be a read error: a sequence one base away is much more abundant. The rearrangement joins TRBV13 to TRBJ2-5; 13 bases align to TRBD2. Germline-derived CDR1 and CDR2 are PRHDT and FYEKMQ (reference sequence). The CDR3 loop spans 18 amino acids. Losses at the gene ends were 4 bases for V and 4 bases for J; bases not matched to a gene: 12. CDR3 sequence (DNA): TGTGCCAGCAGCTCTCCAGGACTAGCGGGAGAGTGGGGAGAGACCCAGTACTTC. Residues: CASSSPGLAGEWGETQYF.